These T cell receptor beta chains were read from a single sample in a study of blood T cell repertoires in COVID-19. The method was immunoSEQ multiplex PCR; TCRdb's version includes in-frame clones alone and lacks a portion of them. This sample has approximately 100,000 clones; approximately 69% occur once, and the top ten carry approximately 5.9%. The specimen sequenced was peripheral blood. These receptors originate from a man older than 75 with acute or convalescent COVID-19. Both conserved end residues are part of each CDR3. The D gene is left open where the match is weak. Clone size is given for some rows only: seen once, a few or many times, or a class if the clone is expanded.

length: 15; size: medium-sized; V: TRBV19; J: TRBJ2-3; D: -; CDR3: CASSIRGGATDTQYF; DNA: TGTGCCAGTAGTATTCGGGGCGGGGCCACGGATACGCAGTATTTT
length: 15; size: -; V: TRBV7-8; J: TRBJ2-6; D: TRBD2; CDR3: CASSLRGSGANVLTF; DNA: TGTGCCAGCAGCTTGCGGGGGTCTGGGGCCAACGTCCTGACTTTC
length: 15; size: -; V: TRBV28; J: TRBJ1-6; D: TRBD1; CDR3: CASSNPGTGSSPLHF; DNA: TGTGCCAGCAGTAACCCCGGGACAGGGTCTTCACCCCTCCACTTT
length: 14; size: -; V: TRBV19; J: TRBJ1-5; D: TRBD1; CDR3: CASSLGQSYQPQHF; DNA: TGTGCCAGCTCACTGGGACAGTCCTATCAGCCCCAGCATTTT
length: 14; size: -; V: TRBV13; J: TRBJ1-5; D: -; CDR3: CASSLYNSNQPQHF; DNA: TGTGCCAGCAGCTTATACAATAGCAATCAGCCCCAGCATTTT
length: 13; size: -; V: TRBV2; J: TRBJ2-3; D: TRBD1; CDR3: CATDRVGPDTQYF; DNA: TGTGCTACGGACAGGGTCGGCCCAGATACGCAGTATTTT
length: 14; size: -; V: TRBV27; J: TRBJ1-1; D: TRBD1; CDR3: CASSTGQGATEAFF; DNA: TGTGCCAGCAGTACCGGACAGGGGGCCACTGAAGCTTTCTTT
length: 16; size: -; V: TRBV3-1/TRBV3-2; J: TRBJ1-4; D: TRBD1; CDR3: CASSQTSGTGSQKLFF; DNA: TGTGCCAGCAGCCAAACCTCCGGGACAGGGTCACAAAAACTGTTTTTT
length: 15; size: few; V: TRBV5-1; J: TRBJ2-1; D: TRBD2; CDR3: CASSLVASGRNEQFF; DNA: TGCGCCAGCAGCTTGGTGGCTAGCGGGAGGAATGAGCAGTTCTTC
length: 12; size: -; V: TRBV10-3; J: TRBJ1-1; D: -; CDR3: CAISERGLEAFF; DNA: TGTGCCATCAGTGAAAGAGGGCTTGAAGCTTTCTTT
length: 13; size: -; V: TRBV10-3; J: TRBJ1-5; D: -; CDR3: CAISPANNQPQHF; DNA: TGTGCCATCAGCCCAGCGAACAATCAGCCCCAGCATTTT
length: 13; size: -; V: TRBV29-1; J: TRBJ2-3; D: -; CDR3: CSVVRTSTDTQYF; DNA: TGCAGCGTTGTGAGGACTAGCACAGATACGCAGTATTTT
length: 19; size: -; V: TRBV11-2; J: TRBJ2-6; D: TRBD1; CDR3: CASRHPGTGGFAGANVLTF; DNA: TGTGCCAGCAGGCATCCCGGGACAGGGGGTTTCGCTGGGGCCAACGTCCTGACTTTC
length: 15; size: few; V: TRBV11-3; J: TRBJ2-1; D: TRBD2; CDR3: CASSVSGATYNEQFF; DNA: TGTGCCAGCAGCGTTAGCGGGGCAACCTACAATGAGCAGTTCTTC
length: 14; size: -; V: TRBV7-2; J: TRBJ2-7; D: -; CDR3: CASSFTGASYEQYF; DNA: TGTGCCAGCAGCTTTACTGGGGCCTCCTACGAGCAGTACTTC
length: 16; size: -; V: TRBV19; J: TRBJ2-2; D: TRBD2; CDR3: CASNRAGAGSTGELFF; DNA: TGTGCCAGTAACCGAGCGGGAGCCGGTAGCACCGGGGAGCTGTTTTTT
length: 15; size: -; V: TRBV7-2; J: TRBJ2-2; D: TRBD2; CDR3: CASSLREGRSGELFF; DNA: TGTGCCAGCAGCTTGCGGGAGGGCCGGTCCGGGGAGCTGTTTTTT
length: 13; size: once; V: TRBV6-5; J: TRBJ1-1; D: -; CDR3: CASSSRQGIGAFF; DNA: TGTGCCAGCAGTTCCCGTCAGGGGATAGGAGCTTTCTTT
length: 14; size: many; V: TRBV11-1; J: TRBJ2-1; D: TRBD1; CDR3: CASSRTGNRNEQFF; DNA: TGTGCCAGCAGCCGGACAGGGAATCGGAATGAGCAGTTCTTC
length: 12; size: -; V: TRBV12-3/TRBV12-4; J: TRBJ1-1; D: -; CDR3: CASGQLNTEAFF; DNA: TGTGCCAGCGGACAGCTAAACACTGAAGCTTTCTTT
length: 13; size: -; V: TRBV27; J: TRBJ2-2; D: -; CDR3: CASRRIGAGELFF; DNA: TGTGCCAGCCGTCGTATCGGGGCCGGGGAGCTGTTTTTT
length: 14; size: -; V: TRBV7-2; J: TRBJ2-2; D: -; CDR3: CASTPGANTGELFF; DNA: TGTGCCAGCACCCCCGGGGCGAACACCGGGGAGCTGTTTTTT
length: 15; size: -; V: TRBV7-9; J: TRBJ2-1; D: TRBD1; CDR3: CASSLAWDRGNEQFF; DNA: TGTGCCAGCAGCTTGGCGTGGGACAGGGGTAATGAGCAGTTCTTC
length: 13; size: once; V: TRBV5-6; J: TRBJ1-5; D: -; CDR3: CASNLRGDQPQHF; DNA: TGTGCCAGCAACCTCCGGGGGGATCAGCCCCAGCATTTT
length: 14; size: -; V: TRBV15; J: TRBJ2-2; D: TRBD2; CDR3: CATSSGLAPRELFF; DNA: TGTGCCACCAGCTCGGGACTAGCTCCCCGGGAGCTGTTTTTT
length: 15; size: -; V: TRBV3-1/TRBV3-2; J: TRBJ1-1; D: TRBD1; CDR3: CASSPRDRGYDEAFF; DNA: TGTGCCAGCAGCCCCCGGGACAGGGGGTATGATGAAGCTTTCTTT
length: 13; size: -; V: TRBV28; J: TRBJ2-7; D: TRBD1; CDR3: CASSPRAGGEQYF; DNA: TGTGCCAGCAGTCCGCGAGCAGGGGGCGAGCAGTACTTC
length: 17; size: -; V: TRBV5-1; J: TRBJ1-1; D: -; CDR3: CASSLAAARVPNTEAFF; DNA: TGCGCCAGCAGCTTGGCGGCCGCCAGGGTCCCGAACACTGAAGCTTTCTTT
length: 13; size: -; V: TRBV28; J: TRBJ2-3; D: -; CDR3: CASSSPGTRSQYF; DNA: TGTGCCAGCAGTTCCCCAGGGACTCGGTCGCAGTATTTT
length: 14; size: -; V: TRBV5-6; J: TRBJ1-3; D: -; CDR3: CASSFGTSGNTIYF; DNA: TGTGCCAGCAGCTTTGGGACATCCGGAAACACCATATATTTT
length: 12; size: -; V: TRBV6-1; J: TRBJ2-7; D: -; CDR3: CASSETGDEQYF; DNA: TGTGCCAGCAGTGAAACCGGGGACGAGCAGTACTTC
length: 14; size: -; V: TRBV29-1; J: TRBJ2-1; D: -; CDR3: CSVEDLSTHNEQFF; DNA: TGCAGCGTTGAAGATCTAAGTACCCACAATGAGCAGTTCTTC
length: 16; size: -; V: TRBV2; J: TRBJ1-5; D: TRBD1; CDR3: CASSDPGTGNNQPQHF; DNA: TGTGCCAGCAGTGATCCCGGGACAGGGAACAATCAGCCCCAGCATTTT
length: 18; size: few; V: TRBV28; J: TRBJ2-6; D: TRBD1; CDR3: CASSASPGTGSGANVLTF; DNA: TGTGCCAGCTCGGCTAGTCCCGGGACAGGGTCCGGGGCCAACGTCCTGACTTTC
length: 15; size: many; V: TRBV3-1/TRBV3-2; J: TRBJ2-7; D: -; CDR3: CASSQGRQGSYEQYF; DNA: TGTGCCAGCAGCCAAGGCCGGCAGGGTTCATACGAGCAGTACTTC
length: 14; size: few; V: TRBV6-5; J: TRBJ1-1; D: TRBD1; CDR3: CASSWDSKFAEAFF; DNA: TGTGCCAGCAGTTGGGACAGTAAATTTGCTGAAGCTTTCTTT
length: 14; size: -; V: TRBV2; J: TRBJ2-2; D: TRBD2; CDR3: CASNKASGTGELFF; DNA: TGTGCCAGCAATAAGGCTAGCGGAACCGGGGAGCTGTTTTTT
length: 14; size: few; V: TRBV6-2/TRBV6-3; J: TRBJ2-7; D: -; CDR3: CASSGGQILYEQYF; DNA: TGTGCCAGCAGTGGAGGACAGATCCTCTACGAGCAGTACTTC
length: 14; size: -; V: TRBV18; J: TRBJ2-7; D: TRBD2; CDR3: CASSPGVAGYEQYF; DNA: TGTGCCAGCTCACCTGGGGTAGCGGGGTACGAGCAGTACTTC
length: 14; size: -; V: TRBV28; J: TRBJ1-2; D: -; CDR3: CASSLTGINYGYTF; DNA: TGTGCCAGCAGTTTGACAGGAATTAACTATGGCTACACCTTC
length: 15; size: many; V: TRBV9; J: TRBJ2-7; D: TRBD2; CDR3: CASSVESSGFDEQYF; DNA: TGTGCCAGCAGCGTAGAGTCTAGCGGGTTCGACGAGCAGTACTTC
length: 14; size: -; V: TRBV29-1; J: TRBJ2-2; D: -; CDR3: CSVDGGLNTGELFF; DNA: TGCAGCGTTGACGGCGGTCTTAACACCGGGGAGCTGTTTTTT
length: 14; size: few; V: TRBV10-3; J: TRBJ2-1; D: TRBD1; CDR3: CAISGTGGEDEQFF; DNA: TGTGCCATCAGTGGAACAGGGGGTGAGGATGAGCAGTTCTTC
length: 14; size: -; V: TRBV7-9; J: TRBJ2-5; D: TRBD1; CDR3: CASSLMGQQETQYF; DNA: TGTGCCAGCAGCTTGATGGGACAGCAAGAGACCCAGTACTTC
length: 14; size: few; V: TRBV29-1; J: TRBJ2-5; D: -; CDR3: CSVSLVWREETQYF; DNA: TGCAGCGTCTCCCTCGTGTGGAGGGAGGAGACCCAGTACTTC
length: 14; size: -; V: TRBV6-6; J: TRBJ1-3; D: -; CDR3: CASSDSLSGNTIYF; DNA: TGTGCCAGCAGTGACAGCCTCTCTGGAAACACCATATATTTT
length: 19; size: -; V: TRBV3-1/TRBV3-2; J: TRBJ2-3; D: TRBD1; CDR3: CASSQLGTGMPVGTDTQYF; DNA: TGTGCCAGCAGCCAATTAGGGACAGGGATGCCGGTGGGCACAGATACGCAGTATTTT
length: 18; size: -; V: TRBV4-3; J: TRBJ2-4; D: TRBD1; CDR3: CASSPRQVQGAVGNIQYF; DNA: TGCGCCAGCAGCCCCAGGCAGGTTCAGGGGGCGGTGGGGAACATTCAGTACTTC
length: 16; size: -; V: TRBV13; J: TRBJ1-1; D: -; CDR3: CASSLGVPGGWPEAFF; DNA: TGTGCCAGCAGCTTAGGCGTTCCGGGTGGATGGCCTGAAGCTTTCTTT
length: 13; size: -; V: TRBV28; J: TRBJ1-1; D: -; CDR3: CASKGGAPTEAFF; DNA: TGTGCCAGCAAGGGGGGGGCGCCCACTGAAGCTTTCTTT
length: 13; size: -; V: TRBV19; J: TRBJ1-4; D: -; CDR3: CASTNTRGEKLFF; DNA: TGTGCCAGTACAAACACCCGAGGGGAAAAACTGTTTTTT
length: 15; size: few; V: TRBV7-9; J: TRBJ2-7; D: TRBD2; CDR3: CASSALAGGSYEQYF; DNA: TGTGCCAGCAGCGCCCTAGCGGGAGGTTCCTACGAGCAGTACTTC
length: 16; size: -; V: TRBV28; J: TRBJ2-4; D: TRBD1; CDR3: CASSSTGGYSKNIQYF; DNA: TGTGCCAGCAGCAGCACAGGGGGTTACTCCAAAAACATTCAGTACTTC